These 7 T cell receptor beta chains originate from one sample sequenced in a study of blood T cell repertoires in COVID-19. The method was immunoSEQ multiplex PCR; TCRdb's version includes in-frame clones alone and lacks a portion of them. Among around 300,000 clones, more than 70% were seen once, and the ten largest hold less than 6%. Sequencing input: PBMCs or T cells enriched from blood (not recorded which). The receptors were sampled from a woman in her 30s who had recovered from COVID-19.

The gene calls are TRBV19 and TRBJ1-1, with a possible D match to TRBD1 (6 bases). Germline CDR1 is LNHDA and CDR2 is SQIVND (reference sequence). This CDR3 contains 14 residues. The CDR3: CASTNPGAGVEAFF. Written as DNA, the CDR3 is TGTGCATCCACGAACCCAGGGGCCGGGGTGGAAGCTTTCTTT.

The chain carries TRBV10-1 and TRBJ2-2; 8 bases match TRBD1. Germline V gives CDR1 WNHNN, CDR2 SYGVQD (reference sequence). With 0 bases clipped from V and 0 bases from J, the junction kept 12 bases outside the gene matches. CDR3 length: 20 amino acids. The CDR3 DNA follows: TGCGCCAGCAGTGAGTCGACCGGGACAGGCCTCTTCTCGAACACCGGGGAGCTGTTTTTT. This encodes CASSESTGTGLFSNTGELFF.

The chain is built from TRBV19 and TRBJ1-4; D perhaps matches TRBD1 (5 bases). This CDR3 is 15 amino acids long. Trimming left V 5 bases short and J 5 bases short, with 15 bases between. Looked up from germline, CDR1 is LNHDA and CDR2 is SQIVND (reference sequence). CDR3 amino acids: CASSSTPGRNEKLFF. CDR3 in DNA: TGTGCCAGTAGTTCCACCCCAGGGCGGAATGAAAAACTGTTTTTT. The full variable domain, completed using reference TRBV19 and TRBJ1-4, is DGGITQSPKYLFRKEGQNVTLSCEQNLNHDAMYWYRQDPGQGLRLIYYSQIVNDFQKGDIAEGYSVSREKKESFPLTVTSAQKNPTAFYLCASSSTPGRNEKLFFGSGTQLSVL.

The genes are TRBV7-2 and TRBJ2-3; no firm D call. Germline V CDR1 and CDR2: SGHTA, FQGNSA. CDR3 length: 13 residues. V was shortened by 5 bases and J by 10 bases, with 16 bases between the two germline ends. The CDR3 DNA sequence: TGTGCCAGCAGCCTAAGCCCTGACTTGGCGCAGTATTTT. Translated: CASSLSPDLAQYF. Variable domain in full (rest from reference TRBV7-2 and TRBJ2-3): GAGVSQSPSNKVTEKGKDVELRCDPISGHTALYWYRQSLGQGLEFLIYFQGNSAPDKSGLPSDRFSAERTGGSVSTLTIQRTQQEDSAVYLCASSLSPDLAQYFGPGTRLTVL.

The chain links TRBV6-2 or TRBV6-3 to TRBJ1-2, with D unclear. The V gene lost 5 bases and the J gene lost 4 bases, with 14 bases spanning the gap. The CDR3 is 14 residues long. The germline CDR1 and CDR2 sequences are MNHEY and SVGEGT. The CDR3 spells CASSPLQAFYGYTF. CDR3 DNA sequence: TGTGCCAGCAGTCCCCTCCAGGCCTTCTATGGCTACACCTTC.

CDR3 residues: CASSLYTGATNEKLFF. The CDR3 DNA sequence: TGCGCCAGCAGCTTATACACAGGAGCAACTAATGAAAAACTGTTTTTT. The rearrangement joins TRBV5-1 to TRBJ1-4; a weak D match, TRBD1 (5 bases). Germline CDR1 and CDR2: SGHRS and YFSETQ. V was trimmed by 2 bases and J by 0 bases, leaving 11 bases between them. The CDR3 is 16 amino acids.

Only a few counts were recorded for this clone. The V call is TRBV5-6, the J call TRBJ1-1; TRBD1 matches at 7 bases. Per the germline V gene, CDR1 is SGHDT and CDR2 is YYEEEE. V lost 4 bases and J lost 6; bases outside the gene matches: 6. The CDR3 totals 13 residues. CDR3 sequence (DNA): TGTGCCAGCAGCAAGGGACAGTCGCCTGAAGCTTTCTTT. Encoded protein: CASSKGQSPEAFF.